This T cell receptor beta chain was identified in a study of T cell repertoires in cytomegalovirus infection. Study details: Public TCR beta signatures provided an indication of both CMV infection and a matching HLA type. The study's findings and limits: Carriage of CMV together with the relevant HLA was identifiable through cumulative public TCR beta family frequency. The ex vivo response was dominated by HLA-C-restricted CMV-specific TCR beta clonotypes.

MiXCR was run by TCRdb on the reads, yielding one entry per CDR3 protein. The sample shows under 800,000 distinct CDR3 sequences, 20% to 30% of them seen only once. This clonotype came up many times. No antigen is known for it. The sequenced material came from CD8+ T cells from PBMCs. The source of this sequence is a human donor in good health (CMV status not recorded). Some clones in this sample may be carry-over from other donors' samples.

The DNA for the CDR3 is TGTGCCAGCAGCTTGTTCGCGGCGGGGGATACGCAGTATTTT. It translates to CASSLFAAGDTQYF. The chain employs TRBV7-2 and TRBJ2-3, with D maybe TRBD2 (6 bases). The length of the CDR3 is 14 residues. Trimming removed 3 bases from V and 6 bases from J, with 13 bases in between. The germline V gene encodes CDR1 SGHTA and CDR2 FQGNSA. Variable domain in full (rest from reference TRBV7-2 and TRBJ2-3): GAGVSQSPSNKVTEKGKDVELRCDPISGHTALYWYRQSLGQGLEFLIYFQGNSAPDKSGLPSDRFSAERTGGSVSTLTIQRTQQEDSAVYLCASSLFAAGDTQYFGPGTRLTVL.